The 14 T cell receptor beta chains listed next were all sequenced from one sample in a study of response to subunit inactivated influenza vaccine. TCRdb independently ran MiXCR on the RT-PCR reads; one entry per CDR3 protein. The table lists around 570,000 distinct CDR3 sequences, over 9% of them singletons, with about 10% in the top ten. This sample was shared with a second study, whose subject was T cells expressing NK-cell markers. That work adds: The authors generated TCR beta cDNA through 5'RACE template switching with UMIs.

The sample consisted of PBMCs from blood, taken on the day of vaccination. All receptors come from a man in his fifties or sixties who received an inactivated influenza vaccine.

This clonotype has a handful of counts. The chain uses TRBV9 and TRBJ2-3, with 8 bases that match TRBD2. The CDR3 runs 17 residues. Per the germline V gene, CDR1 is SGDLS and CDR2 is YYNGEE. V was clipped by 0 bases and J by 0 bases; unmatched bases: 6. In nucleotides, the CDR3 is TGTGCCAGCAGCGTAGGCATAGCGGGATCTAGCACAGATACGCAGTATTTT. This translates into CASSVGIAGSSTDTQYF.

This clonotype was seen a few times. CDR3 DNA sequence: TGTGCCACCAGCAGAGATCTAGGTGGGGAGCTGTTTTTT. Translating gives CATSRDLGGELFF. The chain has TRBV15 and TRBJ2-2; D gene unclear. V was shortened by 0 bases and J by 8 bases, with 7 bases between the two germline ends. The CDR3 is made up of 13 amino acids. Germline CDR1 reads LNHNV; CDR2 reads YYDKDF (reference sequence).

The table lists this clonotype with a few counts. This chain uses TRBV30 with TRBJ2-1; TRBD2 matches 9 bases. Germline CDR1 is GTSNPN and CDR2 is SVGIG (reference sequence). V dropped 0 bases and J dropped 8; count of bases not matched to a gene: 8. This CDR3 contains 15 residues. CDR3 amino acids: CAWSVGLAGIDEQFF. CDR3 nucleotide sequence: TGTGCCTGGAGTGTGGGGCTAGCGGGAATTGATGAGCAGTTCTTC.

The chain employs TRBV7-3 and TRBJ2-2; no clear D. The CDR3 runs 14 residues. Germline CDR1 and CDR2: SGHTA and FQGTGA. V was clipped by 4 bases and J by 5 bases, with 11 bases between them. The CDR3 reads CASSSHSRTGELFF. For the CDR3, the DNA is TGTGCCAGCAGCTCCCATAGTCGAACCGGGGAGCTGTTTTTT.

As for this clonotype: The junction does not match germline at one end; this may be a read error. The rearrangement links TRBV6-5 to TRBJ2-4, with unresolved D. Germline V gives CDR1 MNHEY, CDR2 SVGAGI. The CDR3 spans 15 residues. In DNA, the CDR3 is TGTGCCGGCAGTTACAGTGTCCTAGCCAAAAACATTCAGTACTTC. This translates into CAGSYSVLAKNIQYF.

The chain carries TRBV28 and TRBJ2-3; 11 nucleotides agree with TRBD2. The CDR3 is made up of 20 amino acids. The trim removed 3 bases at V and 2 bases at J, leaving 16 bases unmatched. The V gene's germline CDR1 is MDHEN and CDR2 SYDVKM. The CDR3 DNA follows: TGTGCCAGCAGTTTGGTACTGACGAGGTTGACTAGCGGGGCCACAGATACGCAGTATTTT. This codes for CASSLVLTRLTSGATDTQYF. Complete variable domain (other parts from reference TRBV28 and TRBJ2-3): DVKVTQSSRYLVKRTGEKVFLECVQDMDHENMFWYRQDPGLGLRLIYFSYDVKMKEKGDIPEGYSVSREKKERFSLILESASTNQTSMYLCASSLVLTRLTSGATDTQYFGPGTRLTVL.

As to this clonotype: A junction boundary mismatches the germline segment, possibly from a read error. The CDR3 nucleotides are TGTGCCAGCAGCCCGAATCCGGGACTAGCGGGAAACGACCAGTACTTC. This encodes CASSPNPGLAGNDQYF. The V and J genes are TRBV4-2 and TRBJ2-7; 13 bases are a match to TRBD2. Germline values: CDR1 LGHNA, CDR2 YNFKEQ. There are 16 residues in the CDR3.

This clonotype is a singleton in its sample. The V call is TRBV18, the J call TRBJ2-2; TRBD2 matches at 7 bases. V lost 6 bases to trimming and J lost 0 bases; unmatched junction nucleotides: 7. Germline CDR1 and CDR2: KGHSH and LQKENI. The CDR3 is made up of 16 amino acids. This CDR3 is CASSLAAGANTGELFF. Written as DNA, the CDR3 is TGTGCCAGCTCCCTAGCCGCGGGAGCGAACACCGGGGAGCTGTTTTTT.

This clonotype came up a few times. The chain carries TRBV4-1 and TRBJ2-7; TRBD2 matches 10 bases. Germline CDR1 reads MGHRA; CDR2 reads YSYEKL. The CDR3 spans 16 residues. V shed 0 bases and J 4 bases; nucleotides not matched to a gene: 6. The CDR3 nucleotides read TGCGCCAGCAGCCAAGATCCTAGCGGGAGAGGGTACGAGCAGTACTTC. Its translation is CASSQDPSGRGYEQYF.

This clonotype was seen only a few times. V and J are TRBV5-1 and TRBJ2-7; no clear D gene. Germline assignment: CDR1 SGHRS and CDR2 YFSETQ. Trimming removed 5 bases from V and 1 base from J, with 16 bases in between. The CDR3 spans 15 residues. Here the CDR3 reads CASRIRARDSYEQYF. The CDR3 coding sequence is TGCGCCAGCAGGATAAGGGCAAGGGATTCCTACGAGCAGTACTTC.

The rearrangement uses TRBV3-1 and TRBJ1-2, with a possible D match to TRBD1 (6 bases). The V gene lost 5 bases and the J gene lost 7 bases, with 20 bases spanning the gap. Germline V gives CDR1 LGHDT, CDR2 YNNKEL (reference sequence). There are 15 residues in the CDR3. As DNA, the CDR3 is TGTGCCAGCAGCGCGCGAACGAACAGGGTATCTGGCTACACCTTC. Translation gives CASSARTNRVSGYTF.

This clonotype showed up just a few times. This chain connects TRBV28 to TRBJ2-7; either TRBD1 or TRBD2 may supply D (5 bases each). From germline, CDR1 is MDHEN and CDR2 SYDVKM. The CDR3 sequence is 15 residues long. The V end lost 2 bases, the J end lost 5 bases, and 16 bases lay between the germline ends. CDR3: CASSLLGRDVHEQYF. The CDR3 DNA reads as TGTGCCAGCAGTTTACTGGGCAGGGACGTGCACGAGCAGTACTTC.

V usage is TRBV20-1 and J usage is TRBJ2-3; D ambiguous. This CDR3 has 12 amino acids. Germline V gene sequence: CDR1 DFQATT, CDR2 SNEGSKA (reference sequence). The ends were cut back, 7 bases at V and 4 bases at J, with 12 bases in the middle. The CDR3 reads CSGQRSPDTQYF. CDR3 DNA: TGCAGTGGGCAGCGATCCCCAGATACGCAGTATTTT.

The chain links TRBV7-9 to TRBJ1-3; TRBD1 is a possible D gene (6 bases). The germline V gene has CDR1 SEHNR and CDR2 FQNEAQ (reference sequence). The CDR3 contains 16 residues. Trimming left V 0 bases short and J 0 bases short, with 9 bases between. The CDR3 region is CASSLAQGGSGNTIYF. CDR3 nucleotides: TGTGCCAGCAGCTTAGCACAGGGAGGCTCTGGAAACACCATATATTTT.